Below, 32 T cell receptor beta chains from the same sample are listed, as sequenced in a study of blood T cell repertoires in COVID-19. Profiling relied on immunoSEQ multiplex PCR, and the TCRdb table lists in-frame clones only, not all of them. The table lists over 55,000 clones, 65% to 85% of them singletons, with around 5% in the top ten. Sequencing input: peripheral blood. These receptors were taken from a man aged 50 to 59 with active COVID-19.

V gene TRBV5-1 combines with J gene TRBJ2-1, with D perhaps matching TRBD1 (5 bases). CDR3 length: 16 residues. Germline V gene lookup returns CDR1 SGHRS and CDR2 YFSETQ. V shed 1 base and J shed 4 bases, with 15 bases lying between them. The CDR3 bases are TGCGCCAGCAGCTTGTCGGTCAGGGCTTCTTACAATGAGCAGTTCTTC. This sequence encodes CASSLSVRASYNEQFF.

The rearrangement joins TRBV7-3 to TRBJ2-2; D call uncertain. This CDR3 region has 14 residues. Trimming left V 5 bases short and J 0 bases short, with 7 bases between. The germline CDR1 and CDR2 sequences are SGHTA and FQGTGA. The CDR3 nucleotides are TGTGCCAGCAGCCCCAACACGAACACCGGGGAGCTGTTTTTT. Translated, it gives CASSPNTNTGELFF. The full variable domain, with the rest looked up from reference TRBV7-3 and TRBJ2-2, is GAGVSQTPSNKVTEKGKYVELRCDPISGHTALYWYRQSLGQGPEFLIYFQGTGAADDSGLPNDRFFAVRPEGSVSTLKIQRTERGDSAVYLCASSPNTNTGELFFGEGSRLTVL.

The chain has TRBV7-3 and TRBJ2-1; 10 bases fit TRBD2. CDR1 and CDR2 from the germline V gene are SGHTA and FQGTGA. This CDR3 contains 17 residues. After removal of 5 bases from V and 9 bases from J, the junction contained 16 bases not matched to a gene. CDR3 nucleotides: TGTGCCAGCAGCGTTGGTGCTTCGAGCGGGGGGGCGAGTGAGCAGTTCTTC. Amino acid sequence: CASSVGASSGGASEQFF.

This chain joins TRBV4-1 and TRBJ2-2; 7 bases line up with TRBD1. This CDR3 is 19 amino acids long. Per germline, CDR1 MGHRA and CDR2 YSYEKL. Germline trimming cut 4 bases from V and 5 bases from J; bases unmatched to any gene: 19. This CDR3 is CASSRQAPDRASGTGELFF. CDR3 sequence (DNA): TGCGCCAGCAGCCGCCAAGCCCCCGACAGGGCCTCGGGGACCGGGGAGCTGTTTTTT.

The gene calls are TRBV2 and TRBJ2-7, with D possibly matching TRBD1 (6 bases). The CDR3 has 15 residues. Trimming left V 7 bases short and J 3 bases short, with 19 bases between. Germline V gene data show CDR1 as SNHLY and CDR2 as FYNNEI. For the CDR3, the DNA is TGTGCCAGCAACACCGCACAGGGTGGCAACTACGAGCAGTACTTC. It encodes CASNTAQGGNYEQYF.

The gene calls are TRBV19 and TRBJ2-1, with TRBD1 matching over 10 bases. Germline lookup yields CDR1 LNHDA and CDR2 SQIVND (reference sequence). The J segment lost 5 bases and the V segment lost 8 bases, leaving 6 bases of the junction unmatched. The CDR3 runs to 14 residues. CDR3 DNA sequence: TGTGCCAGTGAAGGGACAGGGGCTCACAATGAGCAGTTCTTC. Translation gives CASEGTGAHNEQFF.

This clone is a singleton in its sample. The chain carries TRBV27 and TRBJ1-4; 7 bases match TRBD1. With V trimmed by 6 bases and J by 2 bases, 6 bases remained unmatched. The CDR3 sequence is 15 residues long. CDR1 and CDR2 from the germline V gene are MNHEY and SMNVEV (reference sequence). DNA of the CDR3: TGTGCCAGCAGGACGACAGGGAGTACTAATGAAAAACTGTTTTTT. It yields the protein CASRTTGSTNEKLFF.

This clone was counted only a few times. V gene TRBV19 combines with J gene TRBJ2-2; 8 bases fit TRBD1. The CDR3 runs to 13 residues. Germline V gives CDR1 LNHDA, CDR2 SQIVND (reference sequence). CDR3 DNA sequence: TGTGCAGCGCAGGGGGCAAACACCGGGGAGCTGTTTTTT. It translates to CAAQGANTGELFF.

The V and J genes are TRBV6-5 and TRBJ1-2; the D gene is possibly TRBD1 (5 bases). V lost 4 bases and J 0 bases, leaving 12 bases between the germline ends. The CDR3 has 15 residues. Germline V gene sequence: CDR1 MNHEY, CDR2 SVGAGI. CDR3: CASSSHMDTNYGYTF. CDR3 nucleotide sequence: TGTGCCAGCAGTTCCCACATGGACACTAACTATGGCTACACCTTC.

This clone turned up a few times. V and J are TRBV6-4 and TRBJ1-5; 9 nucleotides match TRBD1. V was clipped by 4 bases and J by 2 bases; unmatched bases: 3. Germline CDR1 and CDR2: MRHNA and SNTAGT. The CDR3 is 15 residues long. In DNA, the CDR3 is TGTGCCAGCAGTGCGGACAGGGGAGGCAATCAGCCCCAGCATTTT. It encodes CASSADRGGNQPQHF.

V usage is TRBV5-5 and J usage is TRBJ2-7; possible D gene TRBD2, 7 bases. CDR3 length: 15 residues. Looked up from germline, CDR1 is SGHKS and CDR2 is YYEKEE (reference sequence). Trimming pared 3 bases from V and 3 bases from J, leaving 16 bases between. The CDR3 DNA sequence: TGTGCCAGCAGCTGGGGGGGCGGACAATACTACGAGCAGTACTTC. This codes for CASSWGGGQYYEQYF.

The chain uses TRBV11-1 and TRBJ2-3; TRBD2 aligns across 10 bases. The length of the CDR3 is 15 residues. CDR1 SGHAT and CDR2 FQDESV come from the germline V gene (reference sequence). The junction had 8 bases not matched to a gene; V was cut back by 5 bases and J by 6 bases. The CDR3 nucleotides are TGTGCCAGCAGCACTCTAGCGGGAGCGGGGGATACGCAGTATTTT. Its translation is CASSTLAGAGDTQYF. Looking up the rest from reference TRBV11-1 and TRBJ2-3 gives the full variable domain: EAEVAQSPRYKITEKSQAVAFWCDPISGHATLYWYRQILGQGPELLVQFQDESVVDDSQLPKDRFSAERLKGVDSTLKIQPAELGDSAMYLCASSTLAGAGDTQYFGPGTRLTVL.

The chain employs TRBV6-6 and TRBJ2-7, with D possibly TRBD1 on 5 matching bases. The CDR3 extends over 16 amino acids. The V and J ends lost 0 bases and 1 base respectively, with 13 bases between them. Germline CDR1 and CDR2: MNHNY and SVGAGI (reference sequence). The CDR3 is CASSYSIVGVSYEQYF. The CDR3, as DNA: TGTGCCAGCAGTTACTCGATAGTAGGGGTTTCCTACGAGCAGTACTTC.

V usage is TRBV6-5 and J usage is TRBJ1-1; 7 bases line up with TRBD1. This CDR3 spans 13 amino acids. V dropped 6 bases and J dropped 10; count of bases not matched to a gene: 11. Germline assignment: CDR1 MNHEY and CDR2 SVGAGI. The CDR3 sequence is CASSSLQGKAAFF. The DNA of the CDR3 is TGTGCCAGCAGCTCTTTACAGGGGAAAGCAGCTTTCTTT.

This chain joins TRBV5-1 and TRBJ1-1, with 8 positions matching TRBD1. The CDR3 spans 14 residues. CDR1 SGHRS and CDR2 YFSETQ come from the germline V gene. The junction had 6 bases not matched to a gene; V was cut back by 4 bases and J by 4 bases. This CDR3 is CASSAQGARTEAFF. The CDR3 DNA reads TGCGCCAGCAGCGCCCAGGGGGCTCGCACTGAAGCTTTCTTT. Full variable domain (rest looked up from reference TRBV5-1 and TRBJ1-1): KAGVTQTPRYLIKTRGQQVTLSCSPISGHRSVSWYQQTPGQGLQFLFEYFSETQRNKGNFPGRFSGRQFSNSRSEMNVSTLELGDSALYLCASSAQGARTEAFFGQGTRLTVV.

In its sample, this clone was seen once. The chain employs TRBV18 and TRBJ2-7, with D possibly being TRBD1 (5 bases). The V and J ends lost 0 bases and 3 bases respectively, with 12 bases between them. The CDR3 sequence is 15 residues long. Germline lookup yields CDR1 KGHSH and CDR2 LQKENI. The CDR3 coding sequence is TGTGCCAGCTCACCACCGGGGCCGGGTGGCTACGAGCAGTACTTC. It encodes CASSPPGPGGYEQYF.

The chain combines TRBV28 with TRBJ2-3; 14 nucleotides agree with TRBD2. V lost 3 bases, J lost 4 bases, and 3 bases stayed unmatched. The CDR3 is made up of 16 amino acids. Germline values: CDR1 MDHEN, CDR2 SYDVKM. CDR3: CASSLTSGRAADTQYF. The CDR3 coding sequence is TGTGCCAGCAGTTTGACTAGCGGGAGGGCTGCAGATACGCAGTATTTT.

V usage is TRBV20-1 and J usage is TRBJ2-1; 12 bases agree with TRBD2. The CDR3 has 16 residues. CDR1 is DFQATT and CDR2 is SNEGSKA in the germline V gene (reference sequence). V was pared by 6 bases and J by 9 bases, with 15 bases of the junction left unmatched. The CDR3 sequence is CSASRASGGGFGEQFF. The CDR3, as DNA: TGCAGTGCAAGTAGGGCTAGCGGGGGGGGATTTGGTGAGCAGTTCTTC.

The gene calls are TRBV6-1 and TRBJ2-3; D possibly corresponds to TRBD2 (6 bases). Looked up from germline, CDR1 is MNHNS and CDR2 is SASEGT. With 3 bases removed from V and 2 bases from J, the gap between germline ends came to 9 bases. The CDR3 is 14 amino acids. The CDR3 bases are TGTGCCAGCAGTGATCGGGGGTCCACAGATACGCAGTATTTT. As protein: CASSDRGSTDTQYF.

This chain links TRBV5-1 with TRBJ1-2, with a weak D call TRBD1 (5 bases). Trimming removed 2 bases at V and 4 bases at J, with 9 bases between. CDR3 size: 13 residues. Germline CDR1 SGHRS, CDR2 YFSETQ. The CDR3 DNA sequence: TGCGCCAGCAGCTTCTTTCAGGGCTATGGCTACACCTTC. It codes for CASSFFQGYGYTF.

The CDR3 DNA sequence: TGTGCCACCAGTGCCGACAGGGGAGGGTACAATGAGCAGTTCTTC. Protein product: CATSADRGGYNEQFF. The chain combines TRBV24-1 with TRBJ2-1, with D perhaps TRBD1 (8 bases). Between the trimmed V and J ends, which lost 5 bases and 4 bases, there was a span of 14 bases. The CDR3 runs to 15 residues. Germline V gives CDR1 KGHDR, CDR2 SFDVKD.

This clone occurred a few times. The chain has TRBV9 and TRBJ1-2; no definite D call. From germline, CDR1 is SGDLS and CDR2 YYNGEE. Trimming shortened V by 1 base and J by 7 bases, and 11 bases separated the two germline ends. The CDR3 totals 13 residues. The CDR3 DNA is TGTGCCAGCAGCGTAAGGGAGGTGGGTGGCTACACCTTC. It is translated as CASSVREVGGYTF. Supplemented by reference TRBV9 and TRBJ1-2, the full variable domain reads DSGVTQTPKHLITATGQRVTLRCSPRSGDLSVYWYQQSLDQGLQFLIQYYNGEERAKGNILERFSAQQFPDLHSELNLSSLELGDSALYFCASSVREVGGYTFGSGTRLTVV.

V is TRBV13 and J is TRBJ2-3; maybe TRBD1 (5 bases). In germline, CDR1 is PRHDT, CDR2 FYEKMQ (reference sequence). V lost 4 bases and J lost 1, with 9 bases in between. The CDR3 consists of 14 residues. The CDR3 reads CASSWLGGTDTQYF. The DNA of the CDR3 is TGTGCCAGCAGCTGGCTAGGGGGCACAGATACGCAGTATTTT.

This clone showed up just a few times. The CDR3 bases are TGTGCCAGCACCAGTGAGGCCCGGGGGGAGCCCCAGCATTTT. As protein: CASTSEARGEPQHF. V gene TRBV6-6 combines with J gene TRBJ1-5; D perhaps matches TRBD1 (5 bases). Germline V gene sequence: CDR1 MNHNY, CDR2 SVGAGI (reference sequence). Trimming shortened V by 7 bases and J by 8 bases, and 18 bases separated the two germline ends. The CDR3 is made up of 14 amino acids.

The chain uses TRBV7-2 and TRBJ2-1; the D gene is possibly TRBD2 (5 bases). The germline gives CDR1 SGHTA, CDR2 FQGNSA. The CDR3 is 16 amino acids. The germline V and J ends were trimmed by 5 bases and 1 base, with 15 bases remaining between them. For the CDR3, the DNA is TGTGCCAGCAGCAAGGACTTTAGTACGTCCTACAATGAGCAGTTCTTC. Translated: CASSKDFSTSYNEQFF.

V is TRBV7-2 and J is TRBJ2-7; TRBD2 agrees at 7 bases. The CDR3 has 15 residues. With V trimmed by 1 base and J by 0 bases, 3 bases remained unmatched. CDR1 and CDR2 (germline): SGHTA, FQGNSA. CDR3 region: CASSLDTSASYEQYF. CDR3 nucleotide sequence: TGTGCCAGCAGCTTAGATACTAGCGCCTCCTACGAGCAGTACTTC.

The rearrangement links TRBV7-2 to TRBJ2-2; 8 bases are shared with TRBD2. After removal of 3 bases from V and 3 bases from J, the junction contained 6 bases not matched to a gene. Germline CDR1 is SGHTA and CDR2 is FQGNSA. The CDR3 loop spans 16 amino acids. The CDR3 region is CASSFSGTSHTGELFF. In nucleotides, the CDR3 is TGTGCCAGCAGCTTCTCCGGGACTAGTCACACCGGGGAGCTGTTTTTT. Based on the CDR3 plus reference TRBV7-2 and TRBJ2-2, the full variable domain is GAGVSQSPSNKVTEKGKDVELRCDPISGHTALYWYRQSLGQGLEFLIYFQGNSAPDKSGLPSDRFSAERTGGSVSTLTIQRTQQEDSAVYLCASSFSGTSHTGELFFGEGSRLTVL.

This clone is a singleton in its sample. The chain couples TRBV4-1 to TRBJ2-5, with TRBD1 identical over 8 bases. Germline V gene data show CDR1 as MGHRA and CDR2 as YSYEKL. The J segment lost 5 bases and the V segment lost 4 bases, leaving 18 bases of the junction unmatched. The CDR3 runs to 18 residues. CDR3 coding DNA: TGCGCCAGCAGCCCTCAACACCTGGACAGGGCGAGGGGGGAGACCCAGTACTTC. This sequence encodes CASSPQHLDRARGETQYF.

The chain recombines TRBV5-1 with TRBJ2-7; 7 bases are a match to TRBD1. The CDR3 runs 16 residues. Germline loops: CDR1 SGHRS, CDR2 YFSETQ. J gave up 2 bases and V 3 bases, and 11 bases lay outside the gene matches. DNA of the CDR3: TGCGCCAGCAGCTCTCAGGCCGGGACAGTGACCTACGAGCAGTACTTC. This codes for CASSSQAGTVTYEQYF.

This clone was counted a single time. The chain couples TRBV4-1 to TRBJ2-2; D gene uncertain. The CDR3 is 13 residues long. The germline V gene encodes CDR1 MGHRA and CDR2 YSYEKL. V lost 7 bases, J lost 7 bases, and 13 bases lay in between. In nucleotides, the CDR3 is TGCGCCAGCACCCACTCGAGTGTCGGGGAGCTGTTTTTT. This codes for CASTHSSVGELFF.

The chain recombines TRBV28 with TRBJ2-7; 8 nucleotides align to TRBD2. CDR1 and CDR2 (germline): MDHEN, SYDVKM. V dropped 7 bases and J dropped 5; count of bases not matched to a gene: 19. CDR3 length equals 17 residues. Here the CDR3 DNA reads TGTGCCAGCACCCTACCCATACGGCGCGGGAGGAATAACGAGCAGTACTTC. As protein: CASTLPIRRGRNNEQYF.

This clone has more than one count but fewer than ten. The chain employs TRBV14 and TRBJ2-7; 11 bases map to TRBD2. Germline V gene data show CDR1 as SGHDN and CDR2 as FVKESK. CDR3 length: 16 amino acids. V was clipped by 5 bases and J by 3 bases; unmatched bases: 9. Here the CDR3 reads CASSYRTSGPIYEQYF. The CDR3 region has the DNA TGTGCCAGCAGCTATCGGACTAGCGGGCCGATCTACGAGCAGTACTTC.